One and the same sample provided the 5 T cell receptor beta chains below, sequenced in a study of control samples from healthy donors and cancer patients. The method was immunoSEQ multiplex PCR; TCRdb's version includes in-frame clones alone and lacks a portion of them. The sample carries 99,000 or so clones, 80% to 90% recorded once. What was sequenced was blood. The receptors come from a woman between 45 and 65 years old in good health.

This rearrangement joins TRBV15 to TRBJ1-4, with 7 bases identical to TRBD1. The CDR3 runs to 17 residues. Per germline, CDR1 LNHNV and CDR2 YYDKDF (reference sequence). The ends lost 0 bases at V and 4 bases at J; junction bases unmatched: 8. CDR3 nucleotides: TGTGCCACCAGCAGAGATCGAGGACAGGTTTATAATGAAAAACTGTTTTTT. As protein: CATSRDRGQVYNEKLFF.

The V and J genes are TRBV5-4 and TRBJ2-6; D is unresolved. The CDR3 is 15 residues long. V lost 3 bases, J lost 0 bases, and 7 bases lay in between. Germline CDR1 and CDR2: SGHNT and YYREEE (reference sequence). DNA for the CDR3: TGTGCCAGCAGCTACATTTTCTCTGGGGCCAACGTCCTGACTTTC. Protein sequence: CASSYIFSGANVLTF. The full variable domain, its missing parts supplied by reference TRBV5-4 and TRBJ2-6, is ETGVTQSPTHLIKTRGQQVTLRCSSQSGHNTVSWYQQALGQGPQFIFQYYREEENGRGNFPPRFSGLQFPNYSSELNVNALELDDSALYLCASSYIFSGANVLTFGAGSRLTVL.

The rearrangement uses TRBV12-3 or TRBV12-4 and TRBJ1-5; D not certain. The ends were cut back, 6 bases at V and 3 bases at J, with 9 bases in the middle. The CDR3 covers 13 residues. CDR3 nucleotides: TGTGCCAGCAGATGGGATTTCAATCAGCCCCAGCATTTT. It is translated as CASRWDFNQPQHF.

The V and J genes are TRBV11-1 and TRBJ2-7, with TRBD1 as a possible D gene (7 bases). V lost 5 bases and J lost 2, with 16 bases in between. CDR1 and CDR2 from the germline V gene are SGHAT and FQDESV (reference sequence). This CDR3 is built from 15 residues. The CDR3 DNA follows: TGTGCCAGCAGCCAGGGGGGCCCCTTAACCTACGAGCAGTACTTC. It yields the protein CASSQGGPLTYEQYF.

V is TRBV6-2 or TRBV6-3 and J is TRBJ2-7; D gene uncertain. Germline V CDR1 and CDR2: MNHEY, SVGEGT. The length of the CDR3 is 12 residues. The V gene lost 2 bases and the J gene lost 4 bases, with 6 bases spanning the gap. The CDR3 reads CASSYPGYEQYF. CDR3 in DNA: TGTGCCAGCAGTTACCCCGGATACGAGCAGTACTTC.